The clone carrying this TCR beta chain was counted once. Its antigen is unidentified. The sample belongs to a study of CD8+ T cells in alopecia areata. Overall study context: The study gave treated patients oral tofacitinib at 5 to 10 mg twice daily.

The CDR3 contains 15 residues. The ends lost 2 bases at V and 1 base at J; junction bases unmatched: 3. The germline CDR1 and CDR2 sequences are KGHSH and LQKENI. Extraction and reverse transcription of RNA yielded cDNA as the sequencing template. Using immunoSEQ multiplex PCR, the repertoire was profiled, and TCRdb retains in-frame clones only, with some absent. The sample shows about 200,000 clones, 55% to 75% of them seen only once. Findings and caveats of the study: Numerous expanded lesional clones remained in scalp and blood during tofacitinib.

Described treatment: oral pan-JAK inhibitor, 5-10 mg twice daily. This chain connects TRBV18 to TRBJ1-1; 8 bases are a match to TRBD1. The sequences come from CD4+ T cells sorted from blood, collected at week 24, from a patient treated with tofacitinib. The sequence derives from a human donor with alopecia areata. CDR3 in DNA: TGTGCCAGCTCACCAGAGGACAGGGCGAACACTGAAGCTTTCTTT. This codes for CASSPEDRANTEAFF. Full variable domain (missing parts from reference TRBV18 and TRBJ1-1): NAGVMQNPRHLVRRRGQEARLRCSPMKGHSHVYWYRQLPEEGLKFMVYLQKENIIDESGMPKERFSAEFPKEGPSILRIQQVVRGDSAAYFCASSPEDRANTEAFFGQGTRLTVV.